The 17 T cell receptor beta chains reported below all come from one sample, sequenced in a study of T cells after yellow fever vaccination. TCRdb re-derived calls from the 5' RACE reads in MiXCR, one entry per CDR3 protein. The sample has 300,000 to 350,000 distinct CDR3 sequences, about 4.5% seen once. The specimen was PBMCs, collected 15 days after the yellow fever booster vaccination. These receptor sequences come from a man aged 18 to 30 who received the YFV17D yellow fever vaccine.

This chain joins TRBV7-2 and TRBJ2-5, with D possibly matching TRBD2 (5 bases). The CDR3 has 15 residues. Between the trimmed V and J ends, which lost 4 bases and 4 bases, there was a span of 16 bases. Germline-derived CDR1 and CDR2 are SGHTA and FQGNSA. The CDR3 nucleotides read TGTGCCAGCAGCTCCCCACGGGCGGGTGGAGAGACCCAGTACTTC. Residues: CASSSPRAGGETQYF.

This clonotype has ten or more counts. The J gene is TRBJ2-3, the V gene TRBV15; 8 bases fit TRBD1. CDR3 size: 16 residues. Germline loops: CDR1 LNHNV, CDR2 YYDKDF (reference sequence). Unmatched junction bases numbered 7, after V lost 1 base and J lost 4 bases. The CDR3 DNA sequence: TGTGCCACCAGCAGAGGGACAGGGCGGATTGCAGATACGCAGTATTTT. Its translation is CATSRGTGRIADTQYF.

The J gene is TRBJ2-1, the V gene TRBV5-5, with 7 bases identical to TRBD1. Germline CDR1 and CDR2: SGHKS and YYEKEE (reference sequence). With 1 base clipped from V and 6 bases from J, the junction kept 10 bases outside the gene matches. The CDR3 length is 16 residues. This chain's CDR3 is CASSLLGDRASNEQFF. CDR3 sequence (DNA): TGTGCCAGCAGCTTGTTGGGTGACAGGGCTAGCAATGAGCAGTTCTTC.

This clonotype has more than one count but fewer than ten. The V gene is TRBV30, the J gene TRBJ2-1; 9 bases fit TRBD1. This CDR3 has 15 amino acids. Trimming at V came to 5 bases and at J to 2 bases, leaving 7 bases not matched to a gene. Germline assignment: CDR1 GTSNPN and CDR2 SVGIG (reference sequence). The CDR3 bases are TGTGCCTGGTGGGGGACAGGGAGGGCCTACAATGAGCAGTTCTTC. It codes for CAWWGTGRAYNEQFF.

The CDR3 sequence: CAWSARVNEQYF. The CDR3 coding sequence is TGTGCCTGGAGTGCCAGGGTTAACGAGCAGTACTTC. This chain connects TRBV30 to TRBJ2-7, with TRBD1 as a possible D gene (5 bases). The CDR3 consists of 12 residues. V was clipped by 1 base and J by 5 bases, with 9 bases between them. CDR1 GTSNPN and CDR2 SVGIG come from the germline V gene (reference sequence).

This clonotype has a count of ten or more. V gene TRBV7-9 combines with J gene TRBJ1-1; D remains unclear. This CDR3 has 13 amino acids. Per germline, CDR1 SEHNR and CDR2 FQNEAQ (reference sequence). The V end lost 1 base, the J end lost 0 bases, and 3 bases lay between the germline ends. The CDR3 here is CASSLDVNTEAFF. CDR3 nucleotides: TGTGCCAGCAGCTTAGATGTGAACACTGAAGCTTTCTTT.

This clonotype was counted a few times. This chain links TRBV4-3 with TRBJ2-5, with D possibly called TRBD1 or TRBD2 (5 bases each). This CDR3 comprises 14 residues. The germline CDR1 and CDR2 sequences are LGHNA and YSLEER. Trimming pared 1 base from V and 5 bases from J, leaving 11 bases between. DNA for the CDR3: TGCGCCAGCAGCCAAGCCGGTTGGGGGGAGACCCAGTACTTC. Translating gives CASSQAGWGETQYF.

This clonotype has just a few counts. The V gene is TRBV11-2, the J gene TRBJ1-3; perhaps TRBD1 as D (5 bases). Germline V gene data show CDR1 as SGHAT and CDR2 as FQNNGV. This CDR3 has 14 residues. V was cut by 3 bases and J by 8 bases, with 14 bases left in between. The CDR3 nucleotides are TGTGCCAGCAGCTTGACAGTAGAGCCATACACCATATATTTT. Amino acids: CASSLTVEPYTIYF. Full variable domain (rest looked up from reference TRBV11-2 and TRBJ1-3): EAGVAQSPRYKIIEKRQSVAFWCNPISGHATLYWYQQILGQGPKLLIQFQNNGVVDDSQLPKDRFSAERLKGVDSTLKIQPAKLEDSAVYLCASSLTVEPYTIYFGEGSWLTVV.

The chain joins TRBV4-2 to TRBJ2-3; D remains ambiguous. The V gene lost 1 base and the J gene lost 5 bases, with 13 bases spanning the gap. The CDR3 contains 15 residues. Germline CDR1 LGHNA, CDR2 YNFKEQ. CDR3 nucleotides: TGTGCCAGCAGCCAAGTTTCCCGGTTTGGAGATACGCAGTATTTT. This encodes CASSQVSRFGDTQYF.

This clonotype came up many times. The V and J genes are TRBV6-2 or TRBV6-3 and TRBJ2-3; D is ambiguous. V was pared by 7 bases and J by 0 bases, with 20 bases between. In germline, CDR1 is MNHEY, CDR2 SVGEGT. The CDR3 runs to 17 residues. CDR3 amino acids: CASKELSQGPSTDTQYF. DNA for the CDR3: TGTGCCAGCAAAGAATTAAGCCAAGGCCCTAGCACAGATACGCAGTATTTT.

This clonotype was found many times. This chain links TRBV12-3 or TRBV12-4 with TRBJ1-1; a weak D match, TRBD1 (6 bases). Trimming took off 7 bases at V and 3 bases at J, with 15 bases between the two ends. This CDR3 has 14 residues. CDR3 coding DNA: TGTGCCAGCACCGGAACAGGGTTGGACACTGAAGCTTTCTTT. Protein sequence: CASTGTGLDTEAFF.

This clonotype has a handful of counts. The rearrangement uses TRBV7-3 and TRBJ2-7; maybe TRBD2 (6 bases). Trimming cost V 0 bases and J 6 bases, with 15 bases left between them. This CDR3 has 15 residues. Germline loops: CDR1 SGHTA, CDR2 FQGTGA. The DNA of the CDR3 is TGTGCCAGCAGCTTAACTGCGGGGCCGCTCGCCGAGCAGTACTTC. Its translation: CASSLTAGPLAEQYF.

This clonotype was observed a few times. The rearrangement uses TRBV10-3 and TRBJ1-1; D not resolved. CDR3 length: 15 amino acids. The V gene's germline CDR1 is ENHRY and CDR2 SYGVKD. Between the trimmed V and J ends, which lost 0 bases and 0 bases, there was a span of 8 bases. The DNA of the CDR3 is TGTGCCATCAGTGAGTCTAGGACGGTGAACACTGAAGCTTTCTTT. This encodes CAISESRTVNTEAFF.

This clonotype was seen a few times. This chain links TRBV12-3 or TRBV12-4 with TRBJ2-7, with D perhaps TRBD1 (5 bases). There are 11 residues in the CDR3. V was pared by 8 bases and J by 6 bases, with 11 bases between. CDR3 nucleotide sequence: TGTGCCAGCGGGATTCAGGGCGAGCAGTACGTC. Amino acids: CASGIQGEQYV.

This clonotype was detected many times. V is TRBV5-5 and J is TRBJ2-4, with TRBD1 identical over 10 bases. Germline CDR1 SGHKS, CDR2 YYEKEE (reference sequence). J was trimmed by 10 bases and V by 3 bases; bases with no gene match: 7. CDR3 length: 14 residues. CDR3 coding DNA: TGTGCCAGCAGCTCGGGACAGGGGTTACCTATTCAGTACTTC. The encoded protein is CASSSGQGLPIQYF.

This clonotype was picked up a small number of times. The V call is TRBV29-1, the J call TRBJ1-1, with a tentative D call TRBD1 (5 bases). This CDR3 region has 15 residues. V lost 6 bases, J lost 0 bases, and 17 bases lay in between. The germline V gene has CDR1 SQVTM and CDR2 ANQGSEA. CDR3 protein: CSVEQGRGMNTEAFF. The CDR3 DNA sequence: TGCAGCGTCGAGCAGGGCAGAGGAATGAACACTGAAGCTTTCTTT.

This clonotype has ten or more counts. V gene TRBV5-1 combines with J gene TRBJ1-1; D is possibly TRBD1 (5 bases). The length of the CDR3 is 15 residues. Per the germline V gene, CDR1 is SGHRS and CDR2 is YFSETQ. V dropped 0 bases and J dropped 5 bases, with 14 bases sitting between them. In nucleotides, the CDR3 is TGCGCCAGCAGCTTGGGGGTCAGGGAGAAGACTGAAGCTTTCTTT. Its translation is CASSLGVREKTEAFF.